Listed below are T cell receptor beta chains from one sample, sequenced in a study of cytomegalovirus exposure and HLA in healthy donors. This table comes from immunoSEQ multiplex PCR, and its TCRdb copy is limited to in-frame clones, with some not included. The table shows some 40,000 clones, with around 53% occurring only once. Sequences were obtained from PBMCs. The receptors were sampled from a woman in her thirties or forties in good health and CMV-seropositive. Both conserved end residues are part of each CDR3. D genes are given only for firm matches. The listing skips clone size in some rows; elsewhere it reads once, few, many or a size class.

j_call	clone_size	d_call	v_call	cdr3_aa	cdr3_nt
TRBJ1-5	few	-	TRBV10-3	CAISETAPGRELYSNQPQHF	TGTGCCATCAGTGAAACCGCCCCGGGCAGGGAACTTTATAGCAATCAGCCCCAGCATTTT
TRBJ2-4	-	TRBD2	TRBV5-1	CASSLARGEGAKNIQYF	TGCGCCAGCAGCTTGGCACGGGGGGAAGGTGCCAAAAACATTCAGTACTTC
TRBJ2-1	few	TRBD2	TRBV7-2	CASSLVAGSAYNEQFF	TGTGCCAGCAGCCTAGTAGCGGGGAGCGCCTACAATGAGCAGTTCTTC
TRBJ1-1	few	-	TRBV7-3	CASSQTGTGTEAFF	TGTGCCAGCAGCCAGACAGGAACGGGGACTGAAGCTTTCTTT
TRBJ1-1	-	-	TRBV7-2	CASSRQGGDTEAFF	TGTGCCAGCAGCCGTCAAGGAGGGGACACTGAAGCTTTCTTT
TRBJ2-1	-	TRBD1	TRBV18	CASSRPGQDNEQFF	TGTGCCAGCTCACGACCGGGACAGGACAATGAGCAGTTCTTC
TRBJ1-2	-	TRBD1	TRBV30	CAWSATGNGYTF	TGTGCCTGGAGTGCGACAGGGAATGGCTACACCTTC
TRBJ1-2	few	-	TRBV18	CASSPTVDYGYTF	TGTGCCAGCTCACCTACAGTGGACTATGGCTACACCTTC
TRBJ2-7	few	TRBD1	TRBV27	CASSLDRAYEQYF	TGTGCCAGCAGTTTAGACAGGGCCTACGAGCAGTACTTC
TRBJ2-2	few	TRBD1	TRBV9	CASSARDSNTGELFF	TGTGCCAGCAGCGCCCGGGACAGTAACACCGGGGAGCTGTTTTTT
TRBJ2-7	-	TRBD1	TRBV28	CASSATSQGEYEQYF	TGTGCCAGCAGTGCAACTTCACAGGGGGAGTACGAGCAGTACTTC
TRBJ1-3	-	-	TRBV28	CATKEGGDPSTIYF	TGTGCCACCAAAGAAGGCGGGGACCCCTCCACCATATATTTT
TRBJ1-2	-	TRBD1	TRBV29-1	CSVELRTGGYGYTF	TGCAGCGTTGAACTCAGGACAGGGGGCTATGGCTACACCTTC
TRBJ1-6	-	-	TRBV27	CASSSRGVLHF	TGTGCCAGCAGTTCAAGGGGCGTCCTCCACTTT
TRBJ2-6	-	-	TRBV7-2	CASTVGMRSISGANVLTF	TGTGCCAGCACCGTCGGGATGCGAAGCATTTCTGGGGCCAACGTCCTGACTTTC
TRBJ1-4	few	TRBD1	TRBV5-1	CASMAGQGNEKLFF	TGCGCCAGCATGGCGGGACAGGGTAATGAAAAACTGTTTTTT
TRBJ1-6	-	TRBD1	TRBV11-2	CASSVSGTGITPLHF	TGTGCCAGCAGCGTATCCGGGACAGGGATTACACCCCTCCACTTT
TRBJ1-6	-	-	TRBV10-1	CASSEMRINSPLHF	TGCGCCAGCAGTGAGATGCGGATAAATTCACCCCTCCACTTT
TRBJ2-2	-	-	TRBV4-1	CASSQRLESNTGELFF	TGCGCCAGCAGCCAACGACTAGAATCGAACACCGGGGAGCTGTTTTTT
TRBJ1-4	-	-	TRBV2	CASSPIQGASTNEKLFF	TGTGCCAGCAGCCCAATACAGGGCGCGTCAACTAATGAAAAACTGTTTTTT
TRBJ2-3	few	TRBD2	TRBV9	CASSTGLAAFTDTQYF	TGTGCCAGCAGCACGGGACTAGCAGCCTTCACAGATACGCAGTATTTT
TRBJ2-5	few	-	TRBV18	CASSPRGGTPKETQYF	TGTGCCAGCTCACCAAGAGGGGGAACCCCCAAAGAGACCCAGTACTTC
TRBJ1-4	-	-	TRBV6-1	CASSIQTTNEKLFF	TGTGCCAGCAGCATACAAACAACTAATGAAAAACTGTTTTTT
TRBJ1-1	-	TRBD1	TRBV5-1	CASSLDSPRGVTEAFF	TGCGCCAGCAGCTTGGACTCCCCCAGGGGGGTCACTGAAGCTTTCTTT
TRBJ1-2	-	-	TRBV6-6	CASSRERIDYGYTF	TGTGCCAGCAGTCGGGAGAGGATAGACTATGGCTACACCTTC
TRBJ1-2	-	TRBD1	TRBV28	CASSGTGGAWNYGYTF	TGTGCCAGCAGTGGAACAGGGGGCGCCTGGAACTATGGCTACACCTTC
TRBJ1-5	-	-	TRBV6-6	CASSYLDLIRGQPQHF	TGTGCCAGCAGTTACTTAGATCTAATTCGAGGGCAGCCCCAGCATTTT
TRBJ2-7	-	-	TRBV4-2	CASSQDLGASSYEQYF	TGTGCCAGCAGCCAAGATCTGGGGGCGTCGTCCTACGAGCAGTACTTC
TRBJ1-1	few	-	TRBV29-1	CSTRTAHTEAFF	TGCAGCACCCGGACAGCTCACACTGAAGCTTTCTTT
TRBJ1-6	-	-	TRBV15	CATSRVGGRISPLHF	TGTGCCACCAGCAGAGTGGGGGGGCGAATTTCACCCCTCCACTTT
TRBJ1-6	-	TRBD1	TRBV4-1	CASSQGTGGFSPLHF	TGCGCCAGCAGCCAAGGGACAGGGGGATTTTCACCCCTCCACTTT
TRBJ1-2	-	TRBD1	TRBV6-5	CASRTGDGYTF	TGTGCCAGCAGGACAGGGGATGGCTACACCTTC
TRBJ1-4	-	TRBD1	TRBV5-6	CASRLGQGRFNEKLFF	TGTGCCAGCAGATTAGGACAGGGGCGATTTAATGAAAAACTGTTTTTT